This T cell receptor beta chain was found in a study of Tregs in tolerant kidney transplant recipients. The CDR3 totals 18 residues. V lost 0 bases, J lost 5 bases, and 22 bases lay in between. Germline V lookup: CDR1 PRHDT, CDR2 FYEKMQ (reference sequence). Study-wide findings and caveats: The small number of patients limits these findings pending further validation.

Comments on this clone: The antigen is undetermined.

Related graft donors supplied nonmyeloablative bone marrow transplants, and mixed chimerism was transient. Some clones are missing from TCRdb's copy, which holds only in-frame ones; the method was immunoSEQ multiplex PCR. Of 50,000 to 55,000 clones detected, about 89% appear once; the ten largest clones hold roughly 15%. V usage is TRBV13 and J usage is TRBJ1-2; D remains unclear. The TCR was taken from a human patient who received a combined kidney and bone marrow transplant. Among the T cells, some may be from the graft donor. This specimen was CD8+ T cells from blood (PBMCs), taken 24 months after the transplant. The CDR3 here is CASSLGGGGDNLPYGYTF. In DNA, the CDR3 is TGTGCCAGCAGCTTAGGGGGAGGCGGTGATAATCTTCCTTATGGCTACACCTTC.